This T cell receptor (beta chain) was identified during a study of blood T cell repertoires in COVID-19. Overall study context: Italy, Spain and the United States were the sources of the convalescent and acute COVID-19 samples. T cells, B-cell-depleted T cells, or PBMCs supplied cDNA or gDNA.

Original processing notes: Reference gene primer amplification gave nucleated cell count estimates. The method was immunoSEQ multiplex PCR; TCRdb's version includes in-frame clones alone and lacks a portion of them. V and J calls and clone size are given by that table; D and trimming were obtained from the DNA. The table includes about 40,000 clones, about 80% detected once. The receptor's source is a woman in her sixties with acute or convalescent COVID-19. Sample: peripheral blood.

CDR3: CASSYYGGGEQFF. CDR3 in DNA: TGTGCCAGCAGCTACTACGGGGGGGGTGAGCAGTTCTTC. The chain combines TRBV5-8 with TRBJ2-1; TRBD2 matches at 8 bases. The V and J ends lost 3 bases and 9 bases, in that order; junction bases with no gene match: 5. This CDR3 comprises 13 residues. Germline CDR1 SGHTS, CDR2 YDEGEE.